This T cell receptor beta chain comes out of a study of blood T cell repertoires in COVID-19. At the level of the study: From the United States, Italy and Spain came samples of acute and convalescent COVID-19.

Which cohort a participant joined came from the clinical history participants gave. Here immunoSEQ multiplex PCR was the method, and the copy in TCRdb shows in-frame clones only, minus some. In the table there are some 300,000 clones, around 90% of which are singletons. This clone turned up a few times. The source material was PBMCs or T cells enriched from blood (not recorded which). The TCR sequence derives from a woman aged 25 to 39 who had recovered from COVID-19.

CDR3: CAWSGTKETQYF. In DNA, the CDR3 is TGTGCCTGGAGTGGGACTAAAGAGACCCAGTACTTC. The chain links TRBV30 to TRBJ2-5; D may be TRBD2 (6 bases). The CDR3 extends over 12 amino acids. Germline V CDR1 and CDR2: GTSNPN, SVGIG (reference sequence). With 1 base removed from V and 3 bases from J, the gap between germline ends came to 6 bases. The whole variable domain, remainder taken from reference TRBV30 and TRBJ2-5, is SQTIHQWPATLVQPVGSPLSLECTVEGTSNPNLYWYRQAAGRGLQLLFYSVGIGQISSEVPQNLSASRPQDRQFILSSKKLLLSDSGFYLCAWSGTKETQYFGPGTRLLVL.